Below, 16 T cell receptor beta chains from the same sample are listed, as sequenced in a study of beta chain features in type 1 diabetes. The entirety of the isolated RNA underwent reverse transcription, so expressed TCRB transcripts were sequenced. Produced via immunoSEQ multiplex PCR; TCRdb's table is partial and in-frame only. The data contain under 400,000 clones, roughly 15% of them singletons. The sequenced sample was central memory CD4+ T cells from blood. Every receptor here comes from a man younger than 40 in good health.

The chain employs TRBV10-3 and TRBJ1-1; a possible D gene is TRBD1 (6 bases). This CDR3 region has 12 residues. Germline CDR1 ENHRY, CDR2 SYGVKD. V dropped 4 bases and J dropped 8 bases, with 11 bases sitting between them. CDR3 sequence (DNA): TGTGCCATCAGTGGGCGGGGGGGCGAAGCTTTCTTT. Its protein product is CAISGRGGEAFF.

This clone showed up just a few times. This chain connects TRBV18 to TRBJ2-3, with D possibly called TRBD1 or TRBD2 (5 bases each). With 3 bases removed from V and 1 base from J, the gap between germline ends came to 8 bases. The germline V gene encodes CDR1 KGHSH and CDR2 LQKENI. This CDR3 region has 14 residues. CDR3: CASSPVGGTDTQYF. For the CDR3, the DNA is TGTGCCAGCTCACCGGTGGGGGGCACAGATACGCAGTATTTT.

This clone was counted only a few times. CDR3 in amino acids: CASRPGLDSNIQYF. The CDR3 coding sequence is TGTGCCAGTAGGCCGGGACTAGATTCGAACATTCAGTACTTC. The rearrangement joins TRBV19 to TRBJ2-4, with 8 bases matching TRBD2. Trimming cost V 6 bases and J 7 bases; bases outside gene matches: 8. The length of the CDR3 is 14 residues. Germline V CDR1 and CDR2: LNHDA, SQIVND (reference sequence).

This chain joins TRBV5-6 and TRBJ2-7; 14 bases are shared with TRBD2. The CDR3 sequence is 15 residues long. V gave up 3 bases and J gave up 6 bases; unmatched junction bases: 5. CDR1 is SGHDT and CDR2 is YYEEEE in the germline V gene. CDR3 residues: CASSWRTSGGFEQYF. The CDR3 coding sequence is TGTGCCAGCAGCTGGAGGACTAGCGGGGGGTTCGAGCAGTACTTC.

The table lists this clone with a few counts. J is TRBJ2-5 and V is TRBV19, with D perhaps matching TRBD1 or TRBD2 (6 bases each). The CDR3 has 16 residues. The V gene lost 5 bases and the J gene lost 0 bases, with 16 bases spanning the gap. From germline, CDR1 is LNHDA and CDR2 SQIVND (reference sequence). In DNA form, the CDR3 reads TGTGCCAGTAGTTCCTGGGGGCGGACTAACCAAGAGACCCAGTACTTC. It is translated as CASSSWGRTNQETQYF. Using reference TRBV19 and TRBJ2-5 for the parts outside the CDR3, the full variable domain is DGGITQSPKYLFRKEGQNVTLSCEQNLNHDAMYWYRQDPGQGLRLIYYSQIVNDFQKGDIAEGYSVSREKKESFPLTVTSAQKNPTAFYLCASSSWGRTNQETQYFGPGTRLLVL.

This chain joins TRBV30 and TRBJ2-1; weak D call: TRBD2 (5 bases). V was clipped by 0 bases and J by 5 bases, with 11 bases between them. Looked up from germline, CDR1 is GTSNPN and CDR2 is SVGIG (reference sequence). This CDR3 is built from 14 residues. CDR3 loop: CAWSVLGNHNEQFF. CDR3 DNA sequence: TGTGCCTGGAGTGTACTCGGGAACCACAATGAGCAGTTCTTC.

V and J are TRBV18 and TRBJ1-5, with a possible D match to TRBD1 (6 bases). With 5 bases removed from V and 0 bases from J, the gap between germline ends came to 23 bases. This CDR3 spans 19 amino acids. Per the germline V gene, CDR1 is KGHSH and CDR2 is LQKENI. CDR3 in DNA: TGTGCCAGCTCAAACCGGGACACCTCCACCTCAGCTAGCAATCAGCCCCAGCATTTT. Protein: CASSNRDTSTSASNQPQHF.

This chain joins TRBV27 and TRBJ2-1; no definite D call. The CDR3 extends over 13 amino acids. Germline CDR1 MNHEY, CDR2 SMNVEV (reference sequence). Trimming left V 6 bases short and J 9 bases short, with 15 bases between. For the CDR3, the DNA is TGTGCCAGCAGCCAAGAAGGTCTCGTTGAGCAGTTCTTC. It encodes CASSQEGLVEQFF.

This clone was observed a handful of times. The rearrangement joins TRBV10-3 to TRBJ2-5; D is tentatively TRBD1 or TRBD2 (5 bases each). The germline gives CDR1 ENHRY, CDR2 SYGVKD. V was cut by 8 bases and J by 5 bases, with 12 bases left in between. The CDR3 runs 12 residues. The chain's CDR3 is CAIGTARETQYF. The CDR3 bases are TGTGCCATCGGGACGGCGAGGGAGACCCAGTACTTC.

V is TRBV10-3 and J is TRBJ2-3; 10 bases are a match to TRBD2. Looked up from germline, CDR1 is ENHRY and CDR2 is SYGVKD. With V trimmed by 10 bases and J by 3 bases, 10 bases remained unmatched. The CDR3 covers 15 residues. CDR3 DNA sequence: TGTGCCAGCAGACCAGCGGGGGGGCGGACAGATACGCAGTATTTT. It yields the protein CASRPAGGRTDTQYF.

The J gene is TRBJ1-2, the V gene TRBV5-1; D gene ambiguous. The CDR3 is 14 residues long. The V end lost 3 bases, the J end lost 4 bases, and 13 bases lay between the germline ends. Germline CDR1 SGHRS, CDR2 YFSETQ. The CDR3 reads CASSSNTQFYGYTF. In DNA form, the CDR3 reads TGCGCCAGCAGCTCGAATACCCAGTTCTATGGCTACACCTTC.

V is TRBV30 and J is TRBJ1-2; D is perhaps TRBD1 (5 bases). CDR3 size: 12 residues. The germline CDR1 and CDR2 sequences are GTSNPN and SVGIG (reference sequence). With 7 bases removed from V and 4 bases from J, the gap between germline ends came to 13 bases. CDR3 sequence (DNA): TGTGCCTATGCCTGGGGGTCCTATGGCTACACCTTC. Its protein product is CAYAWGSYGYTF.

DNA for the CDR3: TGCGCCAGCAGTCCACGGGCGGGAGGGGATAGCACAGATACGCAGTATTTT. Translated, it gives CASSPRAGGDSTDTQYF. The chain is built from TRBV4-3 and TRBJ2-3; 9 nucleotides align to TRBD2. Germline-derived CDR1 and CDR2 are LGHNA and YSLEER. This CDR3 region has 17 residues. V shed 6 bases and J 0 bases; nucleotides not matched to a gene: 10.

The CDR3 DNA is TGTGCAAGTCGCTTAGGGGCGGCCGGGACAGGAATCCGCCGCGGAGACACCATATATTTT. Amino acid sequence: CASRLGAAGTGIRRGDTIYF. This chain connects TRBV12-2 to TRBJ1-3; the table calls TRBD1, which could not be checked here. TRBV12-2 is a recognized pseudogene. The CDR3 is 20 amino acids.

V is TRBV5-4 and J is TRBJ2-3; 9 nucleotides align to TRBD1. This CDR3 region has 15 residues. Per germline, CDR1 SGHNT and CDR2 YYREEE (reference sequence). After removal of 4 bases from V and 3 bases from J, the junction contained 6 bases not matched to a gene. CDR3 residues: CASSRDRVGTDTQYF. The CDR3 DNA is TGTGCCAGCAGCAGGGACAGGGTAGGGACAGATACGCAGTATTTT.

This clone has only one observation. The rearrangement links TRBV5-1 to TRBJ2-7; no clear D gene. Trimming took 7 bases from V and 5 from J, leaving 10 bases between them. The length of the CDR3 is 11 residues. Looked up from germline, CDR1 is SGHRS and CDR2 is YFSETQ. The CDR3 loop is CASRNRDEQYF. As DNA, the CDR3 is TGCGCCAGCCGAAACCGGGACGAGCAGTACTTC.